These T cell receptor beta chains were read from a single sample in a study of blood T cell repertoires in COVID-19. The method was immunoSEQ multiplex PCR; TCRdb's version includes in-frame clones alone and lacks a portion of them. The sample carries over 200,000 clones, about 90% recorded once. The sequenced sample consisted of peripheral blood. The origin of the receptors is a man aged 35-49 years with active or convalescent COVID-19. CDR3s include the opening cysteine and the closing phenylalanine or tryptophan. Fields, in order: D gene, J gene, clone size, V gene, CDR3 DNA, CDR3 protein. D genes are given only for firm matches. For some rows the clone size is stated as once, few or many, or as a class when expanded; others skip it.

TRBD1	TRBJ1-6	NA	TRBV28	TGTGCCAGCAGTTTACCGACAGGGAGTCTCGAGAATTCACCCCTCCACTTT	CASSLPTGSLENSPLHF
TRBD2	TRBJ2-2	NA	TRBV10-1	TGCGCCAGCAGTGAGTTGGCTAGCGGGAGCACCGGGGAGCTGTTTTTT	CASSELASGSTGELFF
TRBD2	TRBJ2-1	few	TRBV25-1	TGTGCCACCACGCTGCGAACTAGCGGGAGCTACAATGAGCAGTTCTTC	CATTLRTSGSYNEQFF
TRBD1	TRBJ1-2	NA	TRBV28	TGTGCCAGCAGAACTGGGACAGGGATAAGGTCGGGTGGCTACACCTTC	CASRTGTGIRSGGYTF
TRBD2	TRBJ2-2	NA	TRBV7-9	TGTGCCAGCAGCCCCGGACTAGCCACCGGGGAGCTGTTTTTT	CASSPGLATGELFF
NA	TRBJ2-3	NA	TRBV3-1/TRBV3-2	TGTGCCAGCAGCCAAGTCGCGGCGAGCCCCACCGGTACGCAGTATTTT	CASSQVAASPTGTQYF
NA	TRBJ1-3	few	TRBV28	TGTGCCAGCCAGGGTGTGGACGGAAACACCATATATTTT	CASQGVDGNTIYF
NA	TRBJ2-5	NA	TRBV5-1	TGCGCCAGCAGCTCTTCAGGGGTCCAAGAGACCCAGTACTTC	CASSSSGVQETQYF
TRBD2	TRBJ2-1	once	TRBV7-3	TGTGCCAGCAGCCCGGGACTAGCAGGCTCCTACAATGAGCAGTTCTTC	CASSPGLAGSYNEQFF
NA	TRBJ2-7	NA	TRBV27	TGTGCCACCAGTTTCAGGGATTCCTACGAGCAGTACTTC	CATSFRDSYEQYF
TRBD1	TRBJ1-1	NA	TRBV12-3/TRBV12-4	TGTGCCAGCAGTTTCAGGGGGCGTACTGAAGCTTTCTTT	CASSFRGRTEAFF
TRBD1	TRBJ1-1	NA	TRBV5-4	TGTGCCAGCAGCTTGTGGACAGGGGTTATGAACACTGAAGCTTTCTTT	CASSLWTGVMNTEAFF
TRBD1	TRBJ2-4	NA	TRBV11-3	TGTGCCAGCAGCGGGGACAGGGGTTCGGACATTCAGTACTTC	CASSGDRGSDIQYF
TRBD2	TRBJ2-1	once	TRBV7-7	TGTGCCAGCAGCTTATCTAGCGGGGGCCCCAAATACAATGAGCAGTTCTTC	CASSLSSGGPKYNEQFF
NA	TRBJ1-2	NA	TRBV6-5	TGTGCCAGCAGTTACACGGGATTGAAGGGCTACACCTTC	CASSYTGLKGYTF
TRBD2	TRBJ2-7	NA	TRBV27	TGTGCCAGCACCTCGTCGGGACTATCACCTTATGAGCAGTACTTC	CASTSSGLSPYEQYF
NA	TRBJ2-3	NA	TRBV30	TGTGCCTGGAGTTCCAATAGAGATACGCAGTATTTT	CAWSSNRDTQYF
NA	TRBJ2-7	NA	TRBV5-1	TGCGCCAGCAGCTTGGGCTACTCCTACGAGCAGTACTTC	CASSLGYSYEQYF
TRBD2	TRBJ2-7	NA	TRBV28	TGTGCCAGCACTTTATGGCGGGGGAGCTACGAGCAGTACTTC	CASTLWRGSYEQYF
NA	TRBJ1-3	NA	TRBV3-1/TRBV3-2	TGTGCCAGCAGCCAAGAAATAAGGAGTCTCGAGGGGGGGCTCGAGAAGACCATATATTTT	CASSQEIRSLEGGLEKTIYF
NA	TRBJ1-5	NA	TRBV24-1	TGTGCCACCAGTGATTTGAAGACAGCCTGGGATCAGCCCCAGCATTTT	CATSDLKTAWDQPQHF
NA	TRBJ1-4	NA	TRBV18	TGTGCCAGCTCTCTGGGGCTTAATGAAAAACTGTTTTTT	CASSLGLNEKLFF
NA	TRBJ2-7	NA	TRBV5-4	TGTGCCAGCAGTTCTACAGGCCCCAGCTCCTACGAGCAGTACTTC	CASSSTGPSSYEQYF
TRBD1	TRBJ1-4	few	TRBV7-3	TGTGCCAGCAGCACCGGGACAGCGACTAATGAAAAACTGTTTTTT	CASSTGTATNEKLFF
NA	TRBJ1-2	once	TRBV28	TGTGCCAGCAGTGCCCGGGGGATCTTGGGGGACGGCTACACCTTC	CASSARGILGDGYTF